This T cell receptor beta chain was recorded in a study of graft-versus-host responses after intestinal transplantation. With V trimmed by 5 bases and J by 1 base, 3 bases remained unmatched. Germline CDR1 is SGHRS and CDR2 is YFSETQ. The CDR3 is made up of 14 amino acids. Some clones are missing from TCRdb's copy, which holds only in-frame ones; the method was immunoSEQ multiplex PCR. The sample holds 12,000 to 15,000 clones, about 27% seen once. Points from the study as a whole: Patients who carried graft-donor T cell macrochimerism also had high graft-versus-host to host-versus-graft clonal ratios in their allografts. Some GvH clones appeared in ileal mucosa or blood before recipient bone marrow.

The clonotype was recovered from a human patient who received an intestinal transplant. The rearrangement links TRBV5-1 to TRBJ2-4; 7 bases are shared with TRBD1. The sequencing used alloreactive CD4+ T cells from a mixed lymphocyte reaction culture, collected before intestinal transplant. Stated subset: CFSE-low proliferating T cells sorted from approximately six-day pre-transplant mixed lymphocyte reaction (GvH or HvG direction). The CDR3 region is CASSLGQAKNIQYF. CDR3 coding DNA: TGCGCCAGCAGTCTGGGACAGGCCAAAAACATTCAGTACTTC.